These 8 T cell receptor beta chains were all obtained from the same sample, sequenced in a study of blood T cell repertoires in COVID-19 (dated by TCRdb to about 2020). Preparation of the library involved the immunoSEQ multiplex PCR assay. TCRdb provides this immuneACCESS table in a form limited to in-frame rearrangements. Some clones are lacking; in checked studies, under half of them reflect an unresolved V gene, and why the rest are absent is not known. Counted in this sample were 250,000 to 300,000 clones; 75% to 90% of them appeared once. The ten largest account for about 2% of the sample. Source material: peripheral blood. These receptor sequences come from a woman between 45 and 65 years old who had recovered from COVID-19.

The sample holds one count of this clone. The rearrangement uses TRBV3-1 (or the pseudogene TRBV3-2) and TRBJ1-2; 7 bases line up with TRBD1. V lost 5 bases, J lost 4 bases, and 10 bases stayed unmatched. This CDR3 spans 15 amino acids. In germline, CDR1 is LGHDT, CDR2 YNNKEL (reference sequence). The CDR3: CASSVPGQKLYGYTF. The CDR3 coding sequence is TGTGCCAGCAGCGTACCGGGACAGAAACTCTATGGCTACACCTTC.

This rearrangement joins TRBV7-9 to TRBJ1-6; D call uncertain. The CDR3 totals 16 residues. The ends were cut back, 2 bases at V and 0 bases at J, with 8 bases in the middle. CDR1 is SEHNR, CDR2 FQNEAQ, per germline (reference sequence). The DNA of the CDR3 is TGTGCCAGCAGCTTACACTTGAGCTCCTATAATTCACCCCTCCACTTT. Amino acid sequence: CASSLHLSSYNSPLHF.

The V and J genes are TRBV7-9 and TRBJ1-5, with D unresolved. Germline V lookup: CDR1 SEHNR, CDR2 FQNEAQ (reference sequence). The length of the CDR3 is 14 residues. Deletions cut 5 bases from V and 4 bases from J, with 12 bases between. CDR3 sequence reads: CASSPNTVNQPQHF. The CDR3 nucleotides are TGTGCCAGCAGCCCGAACACCGTTAATCAGCCCCAGCATTTT.

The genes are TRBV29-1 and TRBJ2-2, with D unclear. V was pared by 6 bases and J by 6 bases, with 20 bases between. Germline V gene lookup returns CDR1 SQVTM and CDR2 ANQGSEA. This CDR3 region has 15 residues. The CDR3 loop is CSVHNGQLRSGELFF. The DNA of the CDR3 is TGCAGCGTCCATAATGGGCAATTAAGATCCGGGGAGCTGTTTTTT.

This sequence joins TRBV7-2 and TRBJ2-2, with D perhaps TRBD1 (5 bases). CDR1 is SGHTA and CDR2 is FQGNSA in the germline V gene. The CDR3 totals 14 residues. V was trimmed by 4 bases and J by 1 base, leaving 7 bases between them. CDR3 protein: CASSSQGNTGELFF. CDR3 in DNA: TGTGCCAGCAGCTCTCAGGGGAACACCGGGGAGCTGTTTTTT.

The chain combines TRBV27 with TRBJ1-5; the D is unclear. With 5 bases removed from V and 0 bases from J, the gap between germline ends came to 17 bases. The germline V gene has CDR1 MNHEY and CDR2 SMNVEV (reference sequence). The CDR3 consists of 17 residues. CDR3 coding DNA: TGTGCCAGCAGTGTTGGCCGACCGGGGAGTAGCAATCAGCCCCAGCATTTT. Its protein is CASSVGRPGSSNQPQHF.

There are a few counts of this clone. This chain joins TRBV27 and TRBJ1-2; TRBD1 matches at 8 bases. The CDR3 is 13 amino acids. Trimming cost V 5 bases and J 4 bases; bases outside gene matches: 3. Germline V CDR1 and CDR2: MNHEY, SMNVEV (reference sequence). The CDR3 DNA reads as TGTGCCAGCAGTGGACAGGGAGGCTATGGCTACACCTTC. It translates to CASSGQGGYGYTF.

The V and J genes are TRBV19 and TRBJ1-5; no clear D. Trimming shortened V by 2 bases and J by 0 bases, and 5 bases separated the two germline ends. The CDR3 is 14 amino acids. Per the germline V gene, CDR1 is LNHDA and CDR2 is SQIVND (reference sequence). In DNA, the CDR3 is TGTGCCAGTAGTATACAGAATAGCAATCAGCCCCAGCATTTT. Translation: CASSIQNSNQPQHF.